This TCR beta chain appears in the sequencing data of a study of blood T cell repertoires in COVID-19. Across the whole study: Both acute and convalescent COVID-19 samples were obtained from the United States, Italy and Spain.

The length of the CDR3 is 13 residues. The V and J ends lost 6 bases and 7 bases respectively, with 13 bases between them. Data came from immunoSEQ multiplex PCR; TCRdb stores just in-frame clones and leaves some out. The sample lists 350,000 to 450,000 clones; nearly 90% were seen once. V gene TRBV12-3 or TRBV12-4 combines with J gene TRBJ2-1; no clear D gene. Sample: PBMCs or T cells enriched from blood (not recorded which). This receptor was obtained from a woman aged 18-30 years who had been exposed to COVID-19. The DNA for the CDR3 is TGTGCCAGCAGCTTACAACTCGCTAATGAGCAGTTCTTC. It translates to CASSLQLANEQFF.